This T cell receptor beta chain is from a study of blood T cell repertoires in COVID-19. The data were produced by immunoSEQ multiplex PCR, yet TCRdb's version contains in-frame clones alone and is incomplete. In the table there are over 150,000 clones, over 90% of which are singletons. Trimming pared 3 bases from V and 8 bases from J, leaving 20 bases between. CDR1 SGHNT and CDR2 YYREEE come from the germline V gene (reference sequence). The CDR3 consists of 15 residues. The TCR comes from a man aged 45-60 years with acute or convalescent COVID-19. The V and J genes are TRBV5-4 and TRBJ1-2; D is possibly TRBD1 (6 bases). Sequencing used peripheral blood. DNA of the CDR3: TGTGCCAGCAGCTCCAGGGGAGCCCTCGGTCGGGGCTACACCTTC. This gives the protein CASSSRGALGRGYTF.